The 28 T cell receptor beta chains presented below share a single source sample, sequenced in a study of immune evolution from preneoplasia to lung adenocarcinoma. TCRdb's table, derived via immunoSEQ multiplex PCR, lists solely in-frame clones and lacks some. The data show more than 4,500 clones, with around four fifths seen just once and roughly 3.5% held by the top ten. What was sequenced was FFPE minimally invasive lung adenocarcinoma tissue. The receptors come from a person aged 60-79 years with lung adenocarcinoma.

The chain recombines TRBV4-1 with TRBJ2-1; unclear D gene. V gave up 4 bases and J gave up 2 bases, with 15 bases separating them. CDR1 and CDR2 (germline): MGHRA, YSYEKL. CDR3 length: 16 amino acids. This CDR3 reads CASSPTPNPPYNEQFF. The DNA of the CDR3 is TGCGCCAGCAGCCCGACGCCCAACCCCCCCTACAATGAGCAGTTCTTC.

The rearrangement links TRBV6-5 to TRBJ1-2; D is undetermined. The germline V gene encodes CDR1 MNHEY and CDR2 SVGAGI. The CDR3 has 13 amino acids. Trimming left V 0 bases short and J 11 bases short, with 13 bases between. The CDR3 region is CASSYSRQLGYTF. The CDR3 coding sequence is TGTGCCAGCAGTTACTCGCGGCAGCTCGGGTACACCTTC.

The chain has TRBV15 and TRBJ2-1, with TRBD1 matching 9 bases. CDR1 is LNHNV, CDR2 YYDKDF, per germline (reference sequence). This CDR3 comprises 13 residues. The J segment lost 14 bases and the V segment lost 5 bases, leaving 10 bases of the junction unmatched. The CDR3 protein is CATSAKTGDREFF. CDR3 nucleotides: TGTGCCACCAGCGCTAAGACCGGGGACAGGGAGTTCTTC.

The chain is built from TRBV11-2 and TRBJ2-1, with 9 bases fitting TRBD2. Per germline, CDR1 SGHAT and CDR2 FQNNGV. Germline trimming cut 4 bases from V and 4 bases from J; bases unmatched to any gene: 5. This CDR3 comprises 15 residues. CDR3 protein: CASSYEAGGYNEQFF. As DNA, the CDR3 is TGTGCCAGCAGCTATGAGGCGGGGGGGTACAATGAGCAGTTCTTC.

The chain couples TRBV29-1 to TRBJ2-5; no definite D call. Germline V gene sequence: CDR1 SQVTM, CDR2 ANQGSEA. The CDR3 length is 12 residues. V lost 6 bases and J 2 bases, leaving 10 bases between the germline ends. The CDR3 region is CSVRISQETQYF. The CDR3 nucleotides are TGCAGCGTAAGGATCAGTCAAGAGACCCAGTACTTC. Full variable domain (missing parts from reference TRBV29-1 and TRBJ2-5): SAVISQKPSRDICQRGTSLTIQCQVDSQVTMMFWYRQQPGQSLTLIATANQGSEATYESGFVIDKFPISRPNLTFSTLTVSNMSPEDSSIYLCSVRISQETQYFGPGTRLLVL.

The chain recombines TRBV12-5 with TRBJ2-2; no reliable D call. V was pared by 4 bases and J by 4 bases, with 1 base between. The CDR3 length is 11 residues. The germline V gene has CDR1 LGHNT and CDR2 FRNRAP. CDR3 DNA: TGTGCTAGTGGTTCCACCGGGGAGCTGTTTTTT. Protein product: CASGSTGELFF.

V and J are TRBV2 and TRBJ2-7; TRBD1 agrees at 10 bases. This CDR3 region has 16 residues. J was trimmed by 6 bases and V by 6 bases; bases with no gene match: 14. Per germline, CDR1 SNHLY and CDR2 FYNNEI. In DNA, the CDR3 is TGTGCCAGCAGAGGGGAACGATGGACAGGGGGTGGCGAGCAGTACTTC. The encoded protein is CASRGERWTGGGEQYF.

The V call is TRBV29-1, the J call TRBJ2-3; D ambiguous. Trimming took 3 bases from V and 2 from J, leaving 3 bases between them. CDR1 and CDR2 (germline): SQVTM, ANQGSEA. The CDR3 runs to 11 residues. CDR3 protein: CSVENTDTQYF. The CDR3 DNA is TGCAGCGTTGAGAACACAGATACGCAGTATTTT.

In DNA, the CDR3 is TGCAGCGTTGAAGATCAGGGAGTAACGAACACTGAAGCTTTCTTT. This translates into CSVEDQGVTNTEAFF. The chain uses TRBV29-1 and TRBJ1-1; D might be TRBD1 (5 bases). Germline assignment: CDR1 SQVTM and CDR2 ANQGSEA. The length of the CDR3 is 15 residues. V lost 0 bases and J 1 base, leaving 12 bases between the germline ends.

The CDR3 coding sequence is TGTGCCAGCAGTGAAGAGGGGGTCAAAAACATTCAGTACTTC. This gives the protein CASSEEGVKNIQYF. The chain employs TRBV2 and TRBJ2-4; a possible D gene is TRBD1 (6 bases). The CDR3 is 14 amino acids. CDR1 SNHLY and CDR2 FYNNEI come from the germline V gene. Between the trimmed V and J ends, which lost 1 base and 3 bases, there was a span of 7 bases.

DNA of the CDR3: TGTGCCAGCAGCGTTAATCCCGGGAGTGGCGCAGATACGCAGTATTTT. Translated, it gives CASSVNPGSGADTQYF. This chain uses TRBV9 with TRBJ2-3, with D perhaps matching TRBD2 (6 bases). The ends were cut back, 2 bases at V and 4 bases at J, with 17 bases in the middle. The germline V gene has CDR1 SGDLS and CDR2 YYNGEE. There are 16 residues in the CDR3.

J is TRBJ2-5 and V is TRBV11-1; TRBD2 is a possible D gene (5 bases). Germline assignment: CDR1 SGHAT and CDR2 FQDESV (reference sequence). Trimming removed 6 bases from V and 5 bases from J, with 16 bases in between. CDR3 length equals 14 residues. CDR3 protein: CASRGRHPGETQYF. For the CDR3, the DNA is TGTGCCAGCAGAGGCAGGCACCCGGGGGAGACCCAGTACTTC.

V usage is TRBV9 and J usage is TRBJ2-1; a weak D match, TRBD1 (5 bases). The V end lost 3 bases, the J end lost 12 bases, and 19 bases lay between the germline ends. The CDR3 is made up of 14 amino acids. Germline loops: CDR1 SGDLS, CDR2 YYNGEE. The CDR3 sequence: CASSGQVAGLRQFF. CDR3 DNA: TGTGCCAGCAGCGGCCAGGTAGCAGGGCTGCGGCAGTTCTTC. The complete variable domain, with remaining parts taken from reference TRBV9 and TRBJ2-1, reads DSGVTQTPKHLITATGQRVTLRCSPRSGDLSVYWYQQSLDQGLQFLIQYYNGEERAKGNILERFSAQQFPDLHSELNLSSLELGDSALYFCASSGQVAGLRQFFGPGTRLTVL.

The V gene is TRBV6-6, the J gene TRBJ1-2, with D uncertain. Germline CDR1 MNHNY, CDR2 SVGAGI (reference sequence). The V and J ends lost 6 bases and 0 bases respectively, with 8 bases between them. The CDR3 spans 13 residues. The CDR3 spells CASSDKTNYGYTF. DNA for the CDR3: TGTGCCAGCAGCGACAAAACTAACTATGGCTACACCTTC.

This clone came up a few times. V gene TRBV11-2 combines with J gene TRBJ1-5; D uncertain. CDR3 length: 15 amino acids. Germline loops: CDR1 SGHAT, CDR2 FQNNGV. Trimming cost V 0 bases and J 1 base, with 7 bases left between them. CDR3 protein: CASSLDRGSNQPQHF. The DNA of the CDR3 is TGTGCCAGCAGCTTAGATCGGGGAAGCAATCAGCCCCAGCATTTT.

This rearrangement joins TRBV28 to TRBJ1-5; a possible D gene is TRBD1 (5 bases). Between the trimmed V and J ends, which lost 3 bases and 6 bases, there was a span of 12 bases. CDR1 is MDHEN, CDR2 SYDVKM, per germline. The CDR3 totals 14 residues. CDR3 in amino acids: CASSFRGVGQPQHF. The DNA for the CDR3 is TGTGCCAGCAGTTTCCGGGGGGTCGGTCAGCCCCAGCATTTT.

The chain recombines TRBV5-6 with TRBJ2-1, with 12 bases identical to TRBD2. V dropped 4 bases and J dropped 8; count of bases not matched to a gene: 10. Per the germline V gene, CDR1 is SGHDT and CDR2 is YYEEEE. The CDR3 totals 16 residues. Written as DNA, the CDR3 is TGTGCCAGCAGCCTCCAGACTAGCGGGGGCCCCCATGAGCAGTTCTTC. Protein: CASSLQTSGGPHEQFF.

This chain uses TRBV15 with TRBJ2-3; D may be TRBD1 (6 bases). Trimming took 7 bases from V and 2 from J, leaving 10 bases between them. The CDR3 runs 13 residues. CDR1 is LNHNV and CDR2 is YYDKDF in the germline V gene (reference sequence). CDR3 sequence: CATTRGDTDTQYF. CDR3 DNA sequence: TGTGCCACCACCAGGGGAGACACAGATACGCAGTATTTT.

The chain has TRBV9 and TRBJ2-1, with 13 bases fitting TRBD2. The CDR3 consists of 14 residues. Germline CDR1 reads SGDLS; CDR2 reads YYNGEE. V was clipped by 4 bases and J by 7 bases; unmatched bases: 2. CDR3 nucleotides: TGTGCCAGCAGCTGGACTAGCGGGAGTAATGAGCAGTTCTTC. Translated, it gives CASSWTSGSNEQFF.

There are a few counts of this clone. J is TRBJ1-1 and V is TRBV9, with D unclear. In germline, CDR1 is SGDLS, CDR2 YYNGEE. V lost 4 bases and J lost 4, with 11 bases in between. This CDR3 has 13 residues. Here the CDR3 DNA reads TGTGCCAGCAGCCCTCGTGGTGGCACTGAAGCTTTCTTT. It codes for CASSPRGGTEAFF.

The V gene is TRBV25-1, the J gene TRBJ1-1; tentative D call: TRBD1 (5 bases). This CDR3 region has 15 residues. V lost 2 bases, J lost 0 bases, and 10 bases lay in between. The germline V gene has CDR1 MGHDK and CDR2 SYGVNS. The CDR3 loop is CASSEGAGLNTEAFF. The CDR3 region has the DNA TGTGCCAGCAGTGAAGGGGCAGGGTTGAACACTGAAGCTTTCTTT.

This sequence joins TRBV6-1 and TRBJ1-2; 7 bases agree with TRBD1. The CDR3 loop spans 15 amino acids. Per germline, CDR1 MNHNS and CDR2 SASEGT. V dropped 4 bases and J dropped 5; count of bases not matched to a gene: 10. CDR3 coding DNA: TGTGCCAGCAGTGCCCGGACAGGCGGGGAGTATGGCTACACCTTC. Its translation is CASSARTGGEYGYTF.

The V gene is TRBV5-1, the J gene TRBJ2-1, with 7 bases matching TRBD1. The CDR3 contains 15 residues. Germline V gene sequence: CDR1 SGHRS, CDR2 YFSETQ. Germline trimming cut 4 bases from V and 2 bases from J; bases unmatched to any gene: 6. CDR3 sequence: CASSTDRETYNEQFF. The CDR3 DNA follows: TGCGCCAGCAGCACCGACAGGGAGACCTACAATGAGCAGTTCTTC.

V is TRBV19 and J is TRBJ1-3; the D gene is possibly TRBD1 (5 bases). The germline V gene encodes CDR1 LNHDA and CDR2 SQIVND (reference sequence). V was cut by 6 bases and J by 3 bases, with 15 bases left in between. This CDR3 comprises 15 residues. The chain's CDR3 is CASSTRTGDGNTIYF. The CDR3 nucleotides read TGTGCCAGTAGCACCCGAACGGGGGATGGAAACACCATATATTTT.

The gene calls are TRBV18 and TRBJ1-4; weak D call: TRBD1 (6 bases). The CDR3 consists of 14 residues. V dropped 1 base and J dropped 7 bases, with 10 bases sitting between them. Germline lookup yields CDR1 KGHSH and CDR2 LQKENI. CDR3 in amino acids: CASSPLRGGEKLFF. CDR3 nucleotide sequence: TGTGCCAGCTCACCACTCAGGGGCGGTGAAAAACTGTTTTTT.

The rearrangement joins TRBV19 to TRBJ2-6; D is possibly TRBD1 (6 bases). Trimming cost V 5 bases and J 2 bases, with 25 bases left between them. This CDR3 comprises 20 residues. Germline loops: CDR1 LNHDA, CDR2 SQIVND (reference sequence). The CDR3 sequence: CASSPPGNRAGVTGANVLTF. CDR3 nucleotide sequence: TGTGCCAGTAGTCCCCCAGGCAACAGGGCTGGGGTCACTGGGGCCAACGTCCTGACTTTC.

The chain uses TRBV10-3 and TRBJ1-1, with D maybe TRBD1 (5 bases). CDR3 length: 13 residues. Germline V lookup: CDR1 ENHRY, CDR2 SYGVKD. Trimming took off 3 bases at V and 4 bases at J, with 9 bases between the two ends. CDR3 loop: CAISDQGGTEAFF. The CDR3 DNA reads as TGTGCCATCAGTGACCAGGGAGGCACTGAAGCTTTCTTT.

This CDR3 reads CASSPDRGAQPQHF. CDR3 sequence (DNA): TGTGCCAGTAGTCCCGACAGGGGAGCTCAGCCCCAGCATTTT. This chain joins TRBV19 and TRBJ1-5; 8 bases map to TRBD1. The germline gives CDR1 LNHDA, CDR2 SQIVND (reference sequence). V was pared by 5 bases and J by 6 bases, with 6 bases of the junction left unmatched. The length of the CDR3 is 14 residues.